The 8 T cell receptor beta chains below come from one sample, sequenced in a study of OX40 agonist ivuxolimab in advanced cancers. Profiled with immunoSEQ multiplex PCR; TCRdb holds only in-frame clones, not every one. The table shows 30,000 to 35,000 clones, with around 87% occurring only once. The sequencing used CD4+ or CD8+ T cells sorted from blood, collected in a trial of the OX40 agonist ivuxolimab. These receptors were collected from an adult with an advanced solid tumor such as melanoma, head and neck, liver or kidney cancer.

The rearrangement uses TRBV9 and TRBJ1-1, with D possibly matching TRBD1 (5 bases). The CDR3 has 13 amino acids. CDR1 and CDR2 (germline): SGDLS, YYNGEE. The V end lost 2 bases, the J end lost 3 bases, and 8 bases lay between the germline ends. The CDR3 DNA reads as TGTGCCAGCAGCGTGGGACCGGACACTGAAGCTTTCTTT. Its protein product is CASSVGPDTEAFF.

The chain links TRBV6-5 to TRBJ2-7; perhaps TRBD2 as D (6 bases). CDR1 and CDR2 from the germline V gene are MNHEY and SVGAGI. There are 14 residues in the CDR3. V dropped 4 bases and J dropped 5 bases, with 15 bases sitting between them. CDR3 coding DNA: TGTGCCAGCAGTTGGGGTCCTAGCGAACACGAGCAGTACTTC. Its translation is CASSWGPSEHEQYF.

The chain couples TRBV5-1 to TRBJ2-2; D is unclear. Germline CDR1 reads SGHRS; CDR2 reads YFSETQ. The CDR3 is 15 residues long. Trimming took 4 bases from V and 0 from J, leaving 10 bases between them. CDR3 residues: CASSADDTNTGELFF. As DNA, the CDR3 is TGCGCCAGCAGCGCGGACGATACGAACACCGGGGAGCTGTTTTTT.

The CDR3 spells CASSPYGTRGVADTQYF. The CDR3 DNA follows: TGTGCCAGCTCACCATATGGGACTAGAGGGGTTGCAGATACGCAGTATTTT. The rearrangement joins TRBV18 to TRBJ2-3; 8 bases are a match to TRBD2. Germline V gives CDR1 KGHSH, CDR2 LQKENI. V was clipped by 2 bases and J by 4 bases; unmatched bases: 11. The CDR3 is 17 residues long.

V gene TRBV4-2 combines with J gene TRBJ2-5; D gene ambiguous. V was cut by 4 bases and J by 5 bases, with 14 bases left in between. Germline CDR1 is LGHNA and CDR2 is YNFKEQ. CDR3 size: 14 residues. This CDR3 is CASSRNTAGETQYF. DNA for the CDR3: TGTGCCAGCAGCCGAAACACGGCCGGTGAGACCCAGTACTTC.

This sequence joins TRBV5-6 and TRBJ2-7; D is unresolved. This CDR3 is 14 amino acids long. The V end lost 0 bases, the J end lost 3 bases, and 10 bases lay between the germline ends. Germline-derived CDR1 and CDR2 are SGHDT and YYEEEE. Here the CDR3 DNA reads TGTGCCAGCAGCTTGGAGATGCGGATCTACGAGCAGTACTTC. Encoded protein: CASSLEMRIYEQYF.

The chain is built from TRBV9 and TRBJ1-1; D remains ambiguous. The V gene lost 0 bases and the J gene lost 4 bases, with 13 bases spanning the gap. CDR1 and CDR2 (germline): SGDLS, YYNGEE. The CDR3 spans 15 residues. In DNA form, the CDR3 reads TGTGCCAGCAGCGTAGGGGTGAGAGGGTCCACTGAAGCTTTCTTT. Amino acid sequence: CASSVGVRGSTEAFF.

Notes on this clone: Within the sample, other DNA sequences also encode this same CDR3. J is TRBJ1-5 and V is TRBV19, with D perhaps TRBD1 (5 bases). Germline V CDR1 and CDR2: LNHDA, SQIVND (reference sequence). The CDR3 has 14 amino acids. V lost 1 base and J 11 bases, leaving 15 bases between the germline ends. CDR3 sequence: CASSIGNQRGAQHF. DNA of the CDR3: TGTGCCAGTAGTATAGGGAACCAGAGAGGGGCCCAGCATTTT.